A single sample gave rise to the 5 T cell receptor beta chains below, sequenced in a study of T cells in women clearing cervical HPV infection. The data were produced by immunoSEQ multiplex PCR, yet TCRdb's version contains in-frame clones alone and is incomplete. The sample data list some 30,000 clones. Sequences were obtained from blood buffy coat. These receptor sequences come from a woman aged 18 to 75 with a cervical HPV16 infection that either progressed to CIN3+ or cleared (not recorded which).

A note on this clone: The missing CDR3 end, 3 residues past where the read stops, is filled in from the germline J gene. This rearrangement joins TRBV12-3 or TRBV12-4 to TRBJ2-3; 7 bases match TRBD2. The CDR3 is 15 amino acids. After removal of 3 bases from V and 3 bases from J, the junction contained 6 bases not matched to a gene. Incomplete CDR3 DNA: TGTGCCAGCAGTTTGCCAGCGGGGTTGACAGATACG. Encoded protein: CASSLPAGLTDT. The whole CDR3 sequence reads CASSLPAGLTDTQYF.

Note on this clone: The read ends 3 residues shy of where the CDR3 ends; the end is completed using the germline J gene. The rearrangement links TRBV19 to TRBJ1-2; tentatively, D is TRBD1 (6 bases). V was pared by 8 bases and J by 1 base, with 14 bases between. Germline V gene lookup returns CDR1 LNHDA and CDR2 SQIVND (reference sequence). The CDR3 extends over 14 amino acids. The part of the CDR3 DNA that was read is TGTGCCAGTTTCTCTTCAGGGGTTAACTATGGC. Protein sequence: CASFSSGVNYG. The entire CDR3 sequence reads CASFSSGVNYGYTF.

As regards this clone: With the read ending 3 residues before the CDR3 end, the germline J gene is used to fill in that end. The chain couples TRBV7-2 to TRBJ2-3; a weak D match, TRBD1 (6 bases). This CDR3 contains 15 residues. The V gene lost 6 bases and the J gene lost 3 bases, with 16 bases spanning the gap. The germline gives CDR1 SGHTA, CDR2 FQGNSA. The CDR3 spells CASSTQGSTTDTQYF. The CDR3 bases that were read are TGTGCCAGCAGTACACAGGGATCTACGACAGATACG.

The CDR3 protein is CASSFKVRNTDTQYF. The CDR3 bases that were read are TGTGCCAGCAGCTTTAAGGTCAGAAACACAGATACG. The chain recombines TRBV5-6 with TRBJ2-3; D remains ambiguous. The CDR3 goes on 3 residues after the read ends, and that part is filled in from the germline J gene. CDR1 and CDR2 (germline): SGHDT, YYEEEE. This CDR3 is 15 amino acids long. Trimming took off 2 bases at V and 2 bases at J, with 12 bases between the two ends.

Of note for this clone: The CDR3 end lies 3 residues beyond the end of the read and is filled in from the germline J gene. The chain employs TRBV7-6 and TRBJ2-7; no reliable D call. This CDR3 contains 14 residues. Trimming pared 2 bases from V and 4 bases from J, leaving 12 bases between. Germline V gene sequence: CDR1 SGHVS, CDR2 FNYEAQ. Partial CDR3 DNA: TGTGCCAGCAGCTTACTACAGTCGGCGTACGAG. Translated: CASSLLQSAYE. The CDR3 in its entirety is CASSLLQSAYEQYF.